This T cell receptor beta chain was sequenced for a study of blood T cell repertoires in COVID-19. Study overall: Samples came from the United States, Italy and Spain, spanning acute and convalescent COVID-19. PBMCs, B-cell-depleted T cells, or T cells provided the cDNA or gDNA that made up the material.

This CDR3 contains 12 residues. The germline CDR1 and CDR2 sequences are MNHEY and SVGAGI. V lost 6 bases to trimming and J lost 7 bases, with 13 bases between them. In the original processing: Estimation of nucleated cell counts was performed using reference gene primer amplification. Sequenced by immunoSEQ multiplex PCR; TCRdb stores in-frame clones only, minus some. The D gene and trimming were derived from the DNA, and the V and J assignments and clone size from that table. The data show 250,000 or so clones, 87% seen once. The chain has TRBV6-5 and TRBJ2-7, with D possibly TRBD1 on 6 matching bases. Sequencing was done on a sample of peripheral blood. The TCR sequence derives from a middle-aged woman who had recovered from COVID-19. CDR3 coding DNA: TGTGCCAGCAGGGACAGAGGGAAAGAGCAGTACTTC. Its protein product is CASRDRGKEQYF.